One sample yielded the 20 T cell receptor beta chains listed below, sequenced in a study of beta chain features in type 1 diabetes (dated by TCRdb to 2017 to 2018). Library prep was done by the immunoSEQ multiplex PCR assay. The High Capacity cDNA Reverse Transcription Kit was used to reverse transcribe all of the isolated RNA, meaning that expressed TCRB transcripts were what got sequenced. The table was pulled from immuneACCESS by TCRdb, which kept in-frame rearrangements only. Such tables lose some clones; where checked, under half of the loss comes from unresolved V genes, and the rest has no known cause. The table for this sample lists some 150,000 clones; about a tenth of them were counted only once. The ten largest clones capture 0.6% to 0.85% of the sample. The specimen was central memory CD4+ T cells from blood. All receptors derive from a man aged 18 to 30 in good health.

This clone occurred a few times. V gene TRBV5-1 combines with J gene TRBJ2-1; TRBD1 matches 7 bases. The CDR3 runs 16 residues. J lost 4 bases, V lost 5 bases, and 12 bases had no gene match. Germline V lookup: CDR1 SGHRS, CDR2 YFSETQ. CDR3 in amino acids: CASSNTDRVGYNEQFF. CDR3 sequence (DNA): TGCGCCAGCAGTAATACCGACAGGGTGGGGTACAATGAGCAGTTCTTC. The full variable domain, rest sourced from reference TRBV5-1 and TRBJ2-1, is KAGVTQTPRYLIKTRGQQVTLSCSPISGHRSVSWYQQTPGQGLQFLFEYFSETQRNKGNFPGRFSGRQFSNSRSEMNVSTLELGDSALYLCASSNTDRVGYNEQFFGPGTRLTVL.

This clone has more than one count but fewer than ten. The chain is built from TRBV19 and TRBJ2-1; D remains unclear. CDR1 and CDR2 from the germline V gene are LNHDA and SQIVND (reference sequence). V was clipped by 4 bases and J by 3 bases, with 4 bases between them. This CDR3 spans 12 amino acids. The CDR3 protein is CASSTYYNEQFF. CDR3 nucleotides: TGTGCCAGTAGTACCTACTACAATGAGCAGTTCTTC.

The V gene is TRBV18, the J gene TRBJ2-7, with 8 bases matching TRBD1. Germline V gives CDR1 KGHSH, CDR2 LQKENI. The CDR3 consists of 15 residues. V was clipped by 1 base and J by 7 bases; unmatched bases: 9. Written as DNA, the CDR3 is TGTGCCAGCTCACCACTTGGGCAGGGGGCGGATGAGCAGTACTTC. Translation gives CASSPLGQGADEQYF. Looking up the rest from reference TRBV18 and TRBJ2-7 gives the full variable domain: NAGVMQNPRHLVRRRGQEARLRCSPMKGHSHVYWYRQLPEEGLKFMVYLQKENIIDESGMPKERFSAEFPKEGPSILRIQQVVRGDSAAYFCASSPLGQGADEQYFGPGTRLTVT.

This clone has just a few counts. V gene TRBV7-8 combines with J gene TRBJ1-2; no clear D gene. The CDR3 sequence is 13 residues long. Trimming removed 2 bases at V and 6 bases at J, with 10 bases between. Germline V lookup: CDR1 SGHVS, CDR2 FQNEAQ. The CDR3, as DNA: TGTGCCAGCAGCTTAATGCCCGGGGATGGCTACACCTTC. This sequence encodes CASSLMPGDGYTF.

This clone was seen a handful of times. This CDR3 is CASSYSTGVPDTQYF. The CDR3 DNA is TGTGCCAGCAGTTACTCAACGGGGGTTCCAGATACGCAGTATTTT. V gene TRBV6-5 combines with J gene TRBJ2-3; D is possibly TRBD2 (6 bases). CDR1 and CDR2 from the germline V gene are MNHEY and SVGAGI. The CDR3 runs 15 residues. Trimming stripped 0 bases from V and 4 bases from J, with 11 bases between.

The CDR3: CASSARGLAGGNEQFF. CDR3 nucleotides: TGTGCCAGCAGCGCCCGGGGACTAGCGGGGGGTAATGAGCAGTTCTTC. The rearrangement joins TRBV9 to TRBJ2-1, with 15 bases that match TRBD2. Germline CDR1 reads SGDLS; CDR2 reads YYNGEE. The length of the CDR3 is 16 residues. Germline trimming cut 3 bases from V and 7 bases from J; bases unmatched to any gene: 5.

This clone was seen only a few times. V usage is TRBV5-6 and J usage is TRBJ2-1, with D tentatively TRBD1 (6 bases). The CDR3 contains 13 residues. CDR1 and CDR2 from the germline V gene are SGHDT and YYEEEE. The ends were cut back, 1 base at V and 15 bases at J, with 17 bases in the middle. CDR3 sequence reads: CASSLITGLAWFF. The CDR3 nucleotides read TGTGCCAGCAGCTTGATTACAGGGTTGGCGTGGTTCTTC. The entire variable domain, with the rest obtained from reference TRBV5-6 and TRBJ2-1, is as follows: DAGVTQSPTHLIKTRGQQVTLRCSPKSGHDTVSWYQQALGQGPQFIFQYYEEEERQRGNFPDRFSGHQFPNYSSELNVNALLLGDSALYLCASSLITGLAWFFGPGTRLTVL.

The chain has TRBV29-1 and TRBJ2-1; a possible D gene is TRBD2 (6 bases). The CDR3 loop spans 14 amino acids. In germline, CDR1 is SQVTM, CDR2 ANQGSEA. Trimming cost V 8 bases and J 3 bases, with 17 bases left between them. The CDR3 nucleotides are TGCAGCACCTCTTCGGGACTTGTCTACAATGAGCAGTTCTTC. It is translated as CSTSSGLVYNEQFF.

The chain uses TRBV2 and TRBJ2-7; D may be TRBD1 (5 bases). The V end was cut by 0 bases, the J end by 0 bases, with 6 bases between. This CDR3 comprises 14 residues. Germline CDR1 reads SNHLY; CDR2 reads FYNNEI. This CDR3 is CASSEAGHSYEQYF. As DNA, the CDR3 is TGTGCCAGCAGTGAAGCGGGGCACTCCTACGAGCAGTACTTC.

This clone was found many times. The chain carries TRBV29-1 and TRBJ2-7; 7 bases align to TRBD1. From germline, CDR1 is SQVTM and CDR2 ANQGSEA. The V and J ends lost 4 bases and 4 bases, in that order; junction bases with no gene match: 4. The CDR3 has 12 amino acids. CDR3 residues: CSVGTGQYEQYF. Written as DNA, the CDR3 is TGCAGCGTTGGGACAGGCCAATACGAGCAGTACTTC.

This clone came up many times. This rearrangement joins TRBV5-6 to TRBJ2-1; 7 bases are shared with TRBD1. This CDR3 contains 14 residues. In germline, CDR1 is SGHDT, CDR2 YYEEEE. Trimming cost V 7 bases and J 7 bases; bases outside gene matches: 11. CDR3 sequence (DNA): TGTGCCAGCTTTATCCGGGACAGAGATAATGAGCAGTTCTTC. Translated, it gives CASFIRDRDNEQFF.

This chain connects TRBV7-8 to TRBJ2-1; tentatively, D is TRBD1 (5 bases). This CDR3 is built from 13 residues. V lost 5 bases, J lost 4 bases, and 9 bases lay in between. Germline V lookup: CDR1 SGHVS, CDR2 FQNEAQ. CDR3 sequence reads: CASSIDRYNEQFF. The CDR3 nucleotides read TGTGCCAGCAGCATCGACAGATACAATGAGCAGTTCTTC. The entire variable domain, with the rest obtained from reference TRBV7-8 and TRBJ2-1, is as follows: GAGVSQSPRYKVAKRGQDVALRCDPISGHVSLFWYQQALGQGPEFLTYFQNEAQLDKSGLPSDRFFAERPEGSVSTLKIQRTQQEDSAVYLCASSIDRYNEQFFGPGTRLTVL.

The rearrangement links TRBV7-2 to TRBJ2-2; D may be TRBD2 (6 bases). CDR1 is SGHTA and CDR2 is FQGNSA in the germline V gene. This CDR3 contains 16 residues. Between the trimmed V and J ends, which lost 2 bases and 1 base, there was a span of 11 bases. The CDR3 reads CASSLRRGVNTGELFF. CDR3 DNA: TGTGCCAGCAGCTTACGGCGCGGGGTGAACACCGGGGAGCTGTTTTTT.

The chain links TRBV5-4 to TRBJ2-2; D may be TRBD1 (5 bases). Deletions cut 0 bases from V and 4 bases from J, with 10 bases between. The CDR3 length is 15 residues. CDR1 SGHNT and CDR2 YYREEE come from the germline V gene (reference sequence). CDR3 sequence reads: CASSLAAGSTGELFF. The CDR3, as DNA: TGTGCCAGCAGCTTGGCCGCAGGGTCCACCGGGGAGCTGTTTTTT.

Remarks on this clone: At one boundary the junction diverges from the germline segment, which might be a read error. CDR3 sequence (DNA): TGTGCCAGCAGCTTAGCCGGGACAGGGCGCACAGATACGCGGTATTTT. Amino acids: CASSLAGTGRTDTRYF. The chain has TRBV7-9 and TRBJ2-3; TRBD1 matches 9 bases. Looked up from germline, CDR1 is SEHNR and CDR2 is FQNEAQ (reference sequence). The length of the CDR3 is 16 residues.

In its sample, this clone was seen a few times. The chain links TRBV6-5 to TRBJ1-5; the D gene is possibly TRBD1 (6 bases). Deletions cut 4 bases from V and 5 bases from J, with 12 bases between. The CDR3 extends over 14 amino acids. Germline loops: CDR1 MNHEY, CDR2 SVGAGI. The CDR3 DNA follows: TGTGCCAGCAGTTCCGCACAGGGTGATCAGCCCCAGCATTTT. It encodes CASSSAQGDQPQHF.

A word on this clone: Other DNA sequences of this sample code for an identical CDR3. The gene calls are TRBV10-3 and TRBJ2-7; D is unclear. The length of the CDR3 is 13 residues. The ends were cut back, 0 bases at V and 2 bases at J, with 5 bases in the middle. CDR1 ENHRY and CDR2 SYGVKD come from the germline V gene. This CDR3 reads CAISESAPYEQYF. For the CDR3, the DNA is TGTGCCATCAGTGAGTCAGCCCCCTACGAGCAGTACTTC.

The genes are TRBV5-1 and TRBJ1-2; D perhaps matches TRBD1 (5 bases). This CDR3 has 14 residues. The germline V gene has CDR1 SGHRS and CDR2 YFSETQ. Trimming removed 4 bases from V and 0 bases from J, with 10 bases in between. CDR3 amino acids: CASSPRDTNYGYTF. Here the CDR3 DNA reads TGCGCCAGCAGCCCCAGGGATACTAACTATGGCTACACCTTC.

This chain connects TRBV2 to TRBJ2-1; a weak D match, TRBD2 (6 bases). The CDR3 sequence is 15 residues long. Deletions cut 8 bases from V and 3 bases from J, with 17 bases between. Germline loops: CDR1 SNHLY, CDR2 FYNNEI. In nucleotides, the CDR3 is TGTGCCAGCCTCGCCCGCGCTAGCGTCTACAATGAGCAGTTCTTC. It is translated as CASLARASVYNEQFF.

This chain uses TRBV6-5 with TRBJ1-2, with 10 bases fitting TRBD1. Germline V gene lookup returns CDR1 MNHEY and CDR2 SVGAGI. The CDR3 runs 16 residues. With V trimmed by 0 bases and J by 4 bases, 5 bases remained unmatched. CDR3 protein: CASSYSRTGGGYGYTF. The CDR3 nucleotides read TGTGCCAGCAGTTACTCGAGGACAGGGGGAGGCTATGGCTACACCTTC.